This T cell receptor beta chain was recovered during a study of vaccination and CD4 T cells after COVID-19. Study-wide background: Nasal swab PCR had shown SARS-CoV-2 positivity in the convalescent patients (under ten mild cases, one severe case). Timing of post-vaccine sample collection was a median approximately 72 days after dose two, with a range of 14 to 241. Overlapping SARS-CoV-2, HCoV-NL63, HCoV-OC43 and HCoV-229E spike peptides were used to stimulate cells. Six males and four females, two of them Hispanic, were enrolled as convalescents.

Germline V gene lookup returns CDR1 MNHNS and CDR2 SASEGT. The CDR3 loop spans 16 amino acids. Trimming at V came to 6 bases and at J to 0 bases, leaving 9 bases not matched to a gene. Treatment reported: 10-day PBMC culture with coronavirus spike peptide pools or control peptides (ViraFEST assay). For this clonotype: As yet, its antigen is unknown.

Oncomine TCR Beta short-read sequencing was applied to DNA from cultured CD4+ T cells. TCRdb independently ran MiXCR on the PCR reads; one entry per CDR3 protein. The repertoire holds 9,500 to 11,000 distinct CDR3 sequences, over 30% seen once, with roughly a tenth in the top ten. The input for sequencing was CD4+ T cells from blood, cultured in vitro, taken after SARS-CoV-2 vaccination. The genes are TRBV6-1 and TRBJ2-3; 7 bases are shared with TRBD1. The receptor's source is a human donor who had recovered from COVID-19. The CDR3 coding sequence is TGTGCCAGCAGACTTGGCAGGGGGTCTAGCACAGATACGCAGTATTTT. This codes for CASRLGRGSSTDTQYF.